The present entry profiles one T cell receptor beta chain with its context. These data are taken from a study of type 1 regulatory T cells. The overall study: An in vitro protocol generated T-allo10, a Tr1-enriched, alloantigen-specific CD4 T cell product.

V was cut by 0 bases and J by 0 bases, with 8 bases left in between. The CDR3 covers 16 residues. The V gene's germline CDR1 is MNHNS and CDR2 SASEGT. Each CDR3 protein gets one entry after TCRdb re-called the reads with MiXCR. There are roughly 18,000 distinct CDR3 sequences in the sample; about 10% occur only once, and 2.8% lies in the top ten. This clonotype was obtained from a human donor in good health. V is TRBV6-1 and J is TRBJ1-4; D might be TRBD1 (5 bases). The source material was CD4+ T cells, either the whole sample or a sorted fraction (not recorded which). The CDR3 loop is CASSEAGVTTNEKLFF. The CDR3 nucleotides read TGTGCCAGCAGTGAAGCGGGGGTTACAACTAATGAAAAACTGTTTTTT.